Presented here are 27 T cell receptor beta chains from one specimen sequenced in a study of identical twins. TCRdb re-called the 5' RACE reads through MiXCR, storing one row per CDR3 protein. This table has 500,000 to 600,000 distinct CDR3 sequences, less than 25% appearing once. A further study also used this sample, focusing on T cells expressing NK-cell markers.

Sequenced material: CD4+ T cells sorted from blood. The receptors derive from a woman between 18 and 29 years old in good health.

The chain is built from TRBV7-2 and TRBJ1-1; no clear D. V was clipped by 0 bases and J by 0 bases, with 8 bases between them. The CDR3 contains 15 residues. Germline-derived CDR1 and CDR2 are SGHTA and FQGNSA. CDR3 DNA: TGTGCCAGCAGCTTAGCAGTGACTTTGAACACTGAAGCTTTCTTT. It specifies CASSLAVTLNTEAFF.

The rearrangement joins TRBV29-1 to TRBJ2-5; maybe TRBD2 (5 bases). The V and J ends lost 4 bases and 7 bases respectively, with 13 bases between them. CDR1 is SQVTM, CDR2 ANQGSEA, per germline. The CDR3 is made up of 12 amino acids. The CDR3 sequence: CSVAFVRGTQYF. In DNA form, the CDR3 reads TGCAGCGTTGCTTTTGTCCGGGGGACCCAGTACTTC.

In this sample, this clonotype turned up a few times. The chain recombines TRBV5-5 with TRBJ2-5; D not certain. Trimming shortened V by 0 bases and J by 4 bases, and 10 bases separated the two germline ends. Germline values: CDR1 SGHKS, CDR2 YYEKEE (reference sequence). The CDR3 extends over 14 amino acids. The CDR3 sequence: CASSLEGRRETQYF. The DNA for the CDR3 is TGTGCCAGCAGCTTGGAGGGTCGGAGAGAGACCCAGTACTTC.

The chain joins TRBV12-3 or TRBV12-4 to TRBJ1-2, with a tentative D call TRBD1 (6 bases). The CDR3 extends over 12 amino acids. Trimming shortened V by 8 bases and J by 4 bases, and 11 bases separated the two germline ends. This chain's CDR3 is CASEGQLYGYTF. CDR3 in DNA: TGTGCCAGCGAAGGACAGCTCTATGGCTACACCTTC.

The chain joins TRBV20-1 to TRBJ2-2, with a weak D call TRBD2 (5 bases). V was clipped by 7 bases and J by 6 bases, with 12 bases between them. Germline CDR1 and CDR2: DFQATT and SNEGSKA (reference sequence). This CDR3 region has 12 residues. CDR3 residues: CSGERRSGELFF. The CDR3 region has the DNA TGCAGTGGGGAGAGAAGGTCCGGGGAGCTGTTTTTT.

The genes are TRBV12-3 or TRBV12-4 and TRBJ1-3, with D unclear. V was cut by 1 base and J by 9 bases, with 1 base left in between. The CDR3 is 10 residues long. Here the CDR3 DNA reads TGTGCCAGCAGTTTAGGCACCATATATTTT. It translates to CASSLGTIYF.

This clonotype turned up a few times. The gene calls are TRBV2 and TRBJ2-3; TRBD2 aligns across 9 bases. Germline lookup yields CDR1 SNHLY and CDR2 FYNNEI. With V trimmed by 6 bases and J by 2 bases, 15 bases remained unmatched. CDR3 length: 18 residues. CDR3 nucleotide sequence: TGTGCCAGCAGCCCGCTGCGCGGGGGGGCCTGGGTCACAGATACGCAGTATTTT. Translation: CASSPLRGGAWVTDTQYF.

For this clonotype: Here the CDR3 omits its conserved ending phenylalanine or tryptophan, so a read error is the likely source. The chain carries TRBV29-1 and TRBJ2-7; D gene unclear. This CDR3 is 15 amino acids long. Germline V gene data show CDR1 as SQVTM and CDR2 as ANQGSEA. V gave up 3 bases and J gave up 0 bases, with 15 bases separating them. The CDR3 DNA follows: TGCAGCGTTGAGGGTGGAACCCTTAGCTCCTACGAGCAGTACTAC. It is translated as CSVEGGTLSSYEQYY.

V is TRBV7-9 and J is TRBJ2-1; the match to TRBD2 covers 7 bases. CDR1 is SEHNR, CDR2 FQNEAQ, per germline (reference sequence). The CDR3 totals 13 residues. V was pared by 4 bases and J by 10 bases, with 7 bases of the junction left unmatched. The CDR3 bases are TGTGCCAGCAGCTCGCAGCCGGGAGGCGAGCAGTTCTTC. Translation gives CASSSQPGGEQFF. Using reference TRBV7-9 and TRBJ2-1 for the parts outside the CDR3, the full variable domain is DTGVSQNPRHKITKRGQNVTFRCDPISEHNRLYWYRQTLGQGPEFLTYFQNEAQLEKSRLLSDRFSAERPKGSFSTLEIQRTEQGDSAMYLCASSSQPGGEQFFGPGTRLTVL.

The chain uses TRBV7-8 and TRBJ2-5; 16 bases align to TRBD2. The V and J ends lost 5 bases and 5 bases, in that order; junction bases with no gene match: 11. CDR1 and CDR2 (germline): SGHVS, FQNEAQ. The CDR3 is made up of 18 amino acids. For the CDR3, the DNA is TGTGCCAGCAGCCCTGGGACTAGCGGGAGGGCCGTACGGGAGACCCAGTACTTC. This encodes CASSPGTSGRAVRETQYF. Full variable domain (outside the CDR3, taken from reference TRBV7-8 and TRBJ2-5): GAGVSQSPRYKVAKRGQDVALRCDPISGHVSLFWYQQALGQGPEFLTYFQNEAQLDKSGLPSDRFFAERPEGSVSTLKIQRTQQEDSAVYLCASSPGTSGRAVRETQYFGPGTRLLVL.

This clonotype was counted between two and nine times. The chain carries TRBV11-2 and TRBJ1-2, with D possibly matching TRBD1 (6 bases). V lost 7 bases and J lost 2, with 14 bases in between. CDR1 SGHAT and CDR2 FQNNGV come from the germline V gene. The CDR3 totals 14 residues. The DNA of the CDR3 is TGTGCCAGCAACCAAGACAGGACCAACTATGGCTACACCTTC. It codes for CASNQDRTNYGYTF. The entire variable domain, with the rest obtained from reference TRBV11-2 and TRBJ1-2, is as follows: EAGVAQSPRYKIIEKRQSVAFWCNPISGHATLYWYQQILGQGPKLLIQFQNNGVVDDSQLPKDRFSAERLKGVDSTLKIQPAKLEDSAVYLCASNQDRTNYGYTFGSGTRLTVV.

The V gene is TRBV9, the J gene TRBJ2-2; D possibly corresponds to TRBD2 (5 bases). The CDR3 consists of 15 residues. The V gene's germline CDR1 is SGDLS and CDR2 YYNGEE. V lost 4 bases, J lost 0 bases, and 10 bases lay in between. The CDR3 spells CASSIPAANTGELFF. CDR3 DNA: TGTGCCAGCAGCATCCCAGCGGCGAACACCGGGGAGCTGTTTTTT.

In its sample, this clonotype was seen a few times. The chain combines TRBV7-9 with TRBJ2-7; a weak D match, TRBD1 (5 bases). CDR3 size: 15 residues. The germline V and J ends were trimmed by 3 bases and 2 bases, with 14 bases remaining between them. Germline CDR1 reads SEHNR; CDR2 reads FQNEAQ (reference sequence). The CDR3 DNA is TGTGCCAGCAGCTTTGCAGGGTACCTAACCTACGAGCAGTACTTC. This codes for CASSFAGYLTYEQYF.

The chain is built from TRBV20-1 and TRBJ2-7, with D possibly TRBD1 on 6 matching bases. With 5 bases removed from V and 3 bases from J, the gap between germline ends came to 17 bases. This CDR3 contains 14 residues. Germline loops: CDR1 DFQATT, CDR2 SNEGSKA (reference sequence). The CDR3 sequence is CSAPLPGTFYEQYF. For the CDR3, the DNA is TGCAGTGCTCCCCTTCCCGGGACATTCTACGAGCAGTACTTC.

A word on this clonotype: Relative to the germline gene, one junction end is altered; a read error may explain this. The chain is built from TRBV6-2 or TRBV6-3 and TRBJ2-7; tentatively, D is TRBD1 or TRBD2 (6 bases each). Germline assignment: CDR1 MNHEY and CDR2 SVGEGT. The CDR3 covers 13 residues. As DNA, the CDR3 is TGTGCCAGCAACAGGGCCCGGGGGAACGAGCAATACTTC. It encodes CASNRARGNEQYF.

In this sample, this clonotype turned up a few times. This chain joins TRBV7-2 and TRBJ1-2; no clear D gene. V was shortened by 0 bases and J by 8 bases, with 10 bases between the two germline ends. Germline V gene data show CDR1 as SGHTA and CDR2 as FQGNSA. There are 13 residues in the CDR3. The CDR3 DNA sequence: TGTGCCAGCAGCTTAGCGGGGTCCCGGGGCTACACCTTC. This encodes CASSLAGSRGYTF.

In its sample, this clonotype was seen a few times. V is TRBV11-2 and J is TRBJ2-5; D remains ambiguous. Germline CDR1 and CDR2: SGHAT and FQNNGV. There are 13 residues in the CDR3. V was trimmed by 4 bases and J by 4 bases, leaving 10 bases between them. CDR3 amino acids: CASSSRVLETQYF. Written as DNA, the CDR3 is TGTGCCAGCAGCTCAAGGGTTCTAGAGACCCAGTACTTC.

V usage is TRBV15 and J usage is TRBJ2-1; TRBD1 or TRBD2 may be the D gene (5 bases each). This CDR3 is built from 14 residues. Germline CDR1 and CDR2: LNHNV and YYDKDF (reference sequence). Trimming shortened V by 7 bases and J by 10 bases, and 20 bases separated the two germline ends. The DNA of the CDR3 is TGTGCCACCAACTCTAATCCCTGGGGGATGGAGCAGTTCTTC. Its translation is CATNSNPWGMEQFF.

The CDR3 reads CSAKIAAPMNTEAFF. The CDR3 DNA sequence: TGCAGTGCTAAAATCGCAGCCCCCATGAACACTGAAGCTTTCTTT. The chain carries TRBV20-1 and TRBJ1-1, with D hard to call. V was shortened by 4 bases and J by 0 bases, with 15 bases between the two germline ends. This CDR3 spans 15 amino acids. Germline loops: CDR1 DFQATT, CDR2 SNEGSKA (reference sequence).

The chain joins TRBV5-6 to TRBJ1-5; no clear D. Trimming pared 2 bases from V and 4 bases from J, leaving 13 bases between. Germline V gene lookup returns CDR1 SGHDT and CDR2 YYEEEE. The CDR3 covers 15 residues. The CDR3 DNA sequence: TGTGCCAGCAGCTTTAGAGGGTTAGCAAATCAGCCCCAGCATTTT. Translated: CASSFRGLANQPQHF.

The rearrangement uses TRBV2 and TRBJ2-6; the D is unclear. This CDR3 is 15 amino acids long. V lost 7 bases, J lost 2 bases, and 12 bases lay in between. Germline CDR1 and CDR2: SNHLY and FYNNEI. CDR3 sequence: CASTTGLAGANVLTF. CDR3 sequence (DNA): TGTGCCAGCACTACCGGCCTGGCTGGGGCCAACGTCCTGACTTTC.

This clonotype was detected once. This CDR3 is CASSLGPRQGTGELFF. Written as DNA, the CDR3 is TGTGCCAGCAGCTTGGGGCCCCGACAGGGGACCGGGGAGCTGTTTTTT. The chain links TRBV5-6 to TRBJ2-2; 8 bases are a match to TRBD1. The J segment lost 5 bases and the V segment lost 0 bases, leaving 6 bases of the junction unmatched. CDR3 size: 16 residues. The germline gives CDR1 SGHDT, CDR2 YYEEEE.

In this sample, this clonotype turned up a few times. The chain joins TRBV20-1 to TRBJ1-4; D not resolved. CDR1 DFQATT and CDR2 SNEGSKA come from the germline V gene (reference sequence). The CDR3 runs 13 residues. Deletions cut 3 bases from V and 7 bases from J, with 12 bases between. The CDR3 loop reads CSAREVGAEKLFF. The CDR3 DNA reads as TGCAGTGCTAGGGAGGTGGGCGCTGAAAAACTGTTTTTT.

This clonotype was observed once. The chain employs TRBV11-2 and TRBJ2-1; D assignment may be TRBD1 or TRBD2 (6 bases each). CDR1 is SGHAT, CDR2 FQNNGV, per germline. V was trimmed by 5 bases and J by 2 bases, leaving 13 bases between them. This CDR3 has 15 amino acids. The DNA of the CDR3 is TGTGCCAGCAGCAAACTAGGGGGGACCTACAATGAGCAGTTCTTC. It codes for CASSKLGGTYNEQFF.

In DNA, the CDR3 is TGTGCCAGCAGCGTCGAACGGGGAGAAAGGGAGACCCAGTACTTC. Protein product: CASSVERGERETQYF. V and J are TRBV9 and TRBJ2-5, with D possibly being TRBD2 (5 bases). The ends were cut back, 2 bases at V and 5 bases at J, with 16 bases in the middle. Germline assignment: CDR1 SGDLS and CDR2 YYNGEE. This CDR3 is built from 15 residues.

This clonotype was counted at least ten times. The chain carries TRBV11-2 and TRBJ2-7, with 10 bases fitting TRBD1. Germline lookup yields CDR1 SGHAT and CDR2 FQNNGV. This CDR3 has 14 residues. V shed 5 bases and J 2 bases; nucleotides not matched to a gene: 3. For the CDR3, the DNA is TGTGCCAGCAGCAGGGGACAGGGGACCTACGAGCAGTACTTC. It specifies CASSRGQGTYEQYF. Full variable domain (rest looked up from reference TRBV11-2 and TRBJ2-7): EAGVAQSPRYKIIEKRQSVAFWCNPISGHATLYWYQQILGQGPKLLIQFQNNGVVDDSQLPKDRFSAERLKGVDSTLKIQPAKLEDSAVYLCASSRGQGTYEQYFGPGTRLTVT.

Only a few counts were recorded for this clonotype. V is TRBV3-1 and J is TRBJ2-3, with D possibly TRBD2 on 6 matching bases. This CDR3 is built from 12 residues. Trimming took off 1 base at V and 10 bases at J, with 9 bases between the two ends. From germline, CDR1 is LGHDT and CDR2 YNNKEL (reference sequence). The CDR3 spells CASSQGGVPQYF. The CDR3 DNA reads as TGTGCCAGCAGCCAAGGGGGGGTTCCGCAGTATTTT.